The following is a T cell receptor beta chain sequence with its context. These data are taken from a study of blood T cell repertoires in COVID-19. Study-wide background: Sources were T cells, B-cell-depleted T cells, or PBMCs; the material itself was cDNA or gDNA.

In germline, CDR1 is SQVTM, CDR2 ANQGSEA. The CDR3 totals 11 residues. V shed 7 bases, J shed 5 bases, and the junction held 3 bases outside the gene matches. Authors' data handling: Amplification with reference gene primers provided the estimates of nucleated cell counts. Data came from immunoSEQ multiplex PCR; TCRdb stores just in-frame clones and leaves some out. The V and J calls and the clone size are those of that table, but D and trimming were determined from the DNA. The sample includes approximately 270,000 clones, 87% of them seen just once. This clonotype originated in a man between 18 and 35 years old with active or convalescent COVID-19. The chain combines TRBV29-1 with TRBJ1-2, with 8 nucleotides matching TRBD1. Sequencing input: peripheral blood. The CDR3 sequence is CSGTGGYGYTF. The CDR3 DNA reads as TGCAGCGGAACAGGGGGGTATGGCTACACCTTC.